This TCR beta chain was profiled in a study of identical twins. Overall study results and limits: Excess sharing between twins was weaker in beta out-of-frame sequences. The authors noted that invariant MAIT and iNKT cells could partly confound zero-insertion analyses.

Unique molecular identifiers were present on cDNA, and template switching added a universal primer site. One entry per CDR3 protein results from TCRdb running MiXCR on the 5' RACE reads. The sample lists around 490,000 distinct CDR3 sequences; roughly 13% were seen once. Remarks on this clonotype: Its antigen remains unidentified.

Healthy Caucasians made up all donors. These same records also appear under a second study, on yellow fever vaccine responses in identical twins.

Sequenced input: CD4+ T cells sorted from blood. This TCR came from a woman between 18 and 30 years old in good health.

CDR3 amino acids: CAWTLSGAYNEQFF. CDR3 in DNA: TGTGCCTGGACCCTTTCCGGAGCTTACAATGAGCAGTTCTTC. The chain links TRBV30 to TRBJ2-1, with unresolved D. CDR1 and CDR2 (germline): GTSNPN, SVGIG (reference sequence). The CDR3 sequence is 14 residues long. V shed 4 bases and J shed 4 bases, with 14 bases lying between them.